Listed below are T cell receptor beta chains from one sample, sequenced in a study of regulatory T cells in long-lasting Graves disease. TCRdb analysed the multiplex PCR reads with MiXCR anew, one entry per CDR3 protein. The sample has some 220,000 distinct CDR3 sequences; roughly a fifth are singletons. The same sample was also used in a study of T cells in Graves' hyperthyroidism and ophthalmopathy.

The sample in question was peripheral blood mononuclear cells (PBMCs), obtained at new diagnosis, from a patient treated with antithyroid drugs. The source of these receptors is a woman aged 25 to 45 with Graves disease. Each CDR3 is given with its conserved first and last residue. The D gene is left open where the match is weak. Clone size is not always given. Where it is, it says once, few, many or a class for expanded clones.

D gene	J gene	V gene	clone size	CDR3 DNA	CDR3 protein
TRBD1	TRBJ2-1	TRBV13	NA	TGTGCCAGCAGCTTCGACAGGGGCTCCTACAATGAGCAGTTCTTC	CASSFDRGSYNEQFF
NA	TRBJ2-3	TRBV6-1	NA	TGTGCCAGCAGTGTTCGGACTGGGAGCACAGATACGCAGTATTTT	CASSVRTGSTDTQYF
TRBD1	TRBJ2-7	TRBV3-1	many	TGTGCCAGCAGCCAAGATCTTGGGACAGGCGGCTTCTACGAGCAGTACTTC	CASSQDLGTGGFYEQYF
NA	TRBJ1-1	TRBV6-1	many	TGTGCCAGCACCGATCGGGGATTGAACACTGAAGCTTTCTTT	CASTDRGLNTEAFF
TRBD1	TRBJ1-5	TRBV12-3/TRBV12-4	many	TGTGCCAGCAGTTTTCCCCAGGGGGCAGGTCAGCCCCAGCATTTT	CASSFPQGAGQPQHF
NA	TRBJ2-3	TRBV28	many	TGTGCCAGCAGCCTCGCCGGGGCCACAGATACGCAGTATTTT	CASSLAGATDTQYF
NA	TRBJ2-5	TRBV12-3/TRBV12-4	many	TGTGCCAGCAGCCGGGGGTTTGAGACCCAGTACTTC	CASSRGFETQYF
NA	TRBJ1-4	TRBV12-3/TRBV12-4	NA	TGTGCCAGCAGTCCCCGCCTGATCGCAACTAATGAAAAACTGTTTTTT	CASSPRLIATNEKLFF
TRBD1	TRBJ1-2	TRBV28	many	TGTGCCAGCAGTGAGGTAACAGGGGCCTATGGCTACACCTTC	CASSEVTGAYGYTF
NA	TRBJ2-7	TRBV28	many	TGTGCCAGCAGCCCCTACGGGTACGAGCAGTACTTC	CASSPYGYEQYF
NA	TRBJ1-1	TRBV6-1	NA	TGTGCCCCAGGGAAGGGCACTGAAGCTTTCTTT	CAPGKGTEAFF
NA	TRBJ2-2	TRBV12-3/TRBV12-4	many	TGTGCCAGCAGGGTCACCGGGGAGCTGTTTTTT	CASRVTGELFF
NA	TRBJ2-1	TRBV7-9	many	TGTGCCAGCAGCTTGTTGGCGGGCCTATACAATGAGCAGTTCTTC	CASSLLAGLYNEQFF
TRBD2	TRBJ2-3	TRBV11-2	many	TGTGCCAGCAGCTTAGGCGGCGGGCGACTAGCGGGGGGCCGGAGGGATACGCAGTATTTT	CASSLGGGRLAGGRRDTQYF
NA	TRBJ1-1	TRBV4-2	many	TGTGCCAGCAGACTTACAGGGATGAACACTGAAGCTTTCTTT	CASRLTGMNTEAFF
TRBD2	TRBJ2-3	TRBV20-1	many	TGCAGTGCTCTACTAGCGGGAGTGACAGATACGCAGTATTTT	CSALLAGVTDTQYF
NA	TRBJ2-2	TRBV11-2	many	TGTGCCAGCAGCTTACCGGGGTCGGCCGGGGAGCTGTTTTTT	CASSLPGSAGELFF
NA	TRBJ1-1	TRBV20-1	many	TGCAGTGCTGACATGAACACTGAAGCTTTCTTT	CSADMNTEAFF
NA	TRBJ2-7	TRBV6-2/TRBV6-3	NA	TGTGCCAGCAGTTACTCGACAGGACGGTCCTACGAGCAGTACTTC	CASSYSTGRSYEQYF
TRBD1	TRBJ1-2	TRBV6-5	many	TGTGCCAGCAGTTACTCGTCGGGACAGGGGAAGGAATATGGCTACACCTTC	CASSYSSGQGKEYGYTF
NA	TRBJ1-1	TRBV7-8	many	TGTGCCAGCAGCTCCGCTCGGACGTCTTCTGAAGCTTTCTTT	CASSSARTSSEAFF
NA	TRBJ1-5	TRBV7-9	many	TGTGCCAGCGGTACCGCGAATCAGCCCCAGCATTTT	CASGTANQPQHF
TRBD1	TRBJ1-1	TRBV6-4	once	TGTGCCAGCAGTCCTCAGGGGGATGGCACTGAAGCTTTCTTT	CASSPQGDGTEAFF
TRBD2	TRBJ2-5	TRBV12-5	NA	TGTGCTAGTAGCGGGAAACAAGAGACCCAGTACTTC	CASSGKQETQYF
TRBD1	TRBJ2-4	TRBV5-1	many	TGCGCCAGCAGCCCCGACAGGGCGCTAGCCAAAAACATTCAGTACTTC	CASSPDRALAKNIQYF
TRBD2	TRBJ2-1	TRBV7-3	many	TGTGCCAGCAGCTCGTCGTTTAGCGGGGGGCCAAATGAGCAGTTCTTC	CASSSSFSGGPNEQFF
TRBD1	TRBJ2-1	TRBV20-1	many	TGCAGTGCTGAGACAGGGGACTCCTACAATGAGCAGTTCTTC	CSAETGDSYNEQFF
TRBD1	TRBJ1-3	TRBV20-1	many	TGCAGTGCTAGCCTACAGGGGTATGGAAACACCATATATTTT	CSASLQGYGNTIYF
NA	TRBJ1-2	TRBV30	once	TGTGCCTGGACCGGACACGCTCATGGCTACACCTTC	CAWTGHAHGYTF
NA	TRBJ1-1	TRBV18	once	TGTGCCAGTTCGAAACAAAAACAGGGAGGGGACATCATGAACACTGAAGCTTTCTTT	CASSKQKQGGDIMNTEAFF
NA	TRBJ2-5	TRBV20-1	many	TGCAGTGTAGGAAGGGAAAACCAAGAGACCCAGTACTTC	CSVGRENQETQYF
NA	TRBJ1-5	TRBV19	few	TGTGCCAGTAGTATCAGCCTAGTTAGCAATCAGCCCCAGCATTTT	CASSISLVSNQPQHF
TRBD2	TRBJ2-3	TRBV20-1	few	TGCAGTGCTGGGGAGGGAGATACGCAGTATTTT	CSAGEGDTQYF
TRBD2	TRBJ2-1	TRBV10-1	NA	TGCGCCAGCAGTGAGTCGACTGCGGGAGCTTACAATGAGCAGTTCTTC	CASSESTAGAYNEQFF
TRBD1	TRBJ2-7	TRBV7-8	many	TGTGCCAGCAGCCCCCGGGACAGGTCCTCCGGGCAGTACTTC	CASSPRDRSSGQYF
TRBD1	TRBJ1-3	TRBV25-1	many	TGTGCCAGCAGTGGACAGGGTGGTGGAAACACCATATATTTT	CASSGQGGGNTIYF
NA	TRBJ1-6	TRBV7-2	many	TGTGCCAGCAGCTCGGGGCCCTTCAGCTCCTATAATTCACCCCTCCACTTT	CASSSGPFSSYNSPLHF